What follows is one T cell receptor beta chain and its context. Its target antigen remains unknown. Base qualities are not recorded, but no much larger clone differs from it by a single base. These data originate in a study of blood T cell repertoires in COVID-19 (dated by TCRdb to 2020 to 2021). A note on the overall study: Samples covering the acute and convalescent phases of COVID-19 were provided by collaborators in the United States, Italy and Spain. The prospective study material was composed of cDNA or gDNA derived from T cells, B-cell-depleted T cells, or PBMCs. The dataset comprised deeply sampled blood TCRbeta repertoires from subjects exposed to, actively infected with, or recovered from COVID-19. The repertoires were released in a freely available public database intended as a resource for research on the immune response to SARS-CoV-2. Samples came from the ongoing ImmuneRACE study (first 160 participants) plus 1,254 subjects from 6 global collaborators. Nearly every sample came with metadata listing a de-identified subject ID, COVID-19 status, age in years and sex. Where available, HLA class I and class II types were obtained from metadata supplied by the sample provider rather than from assay-based typing.

Collaborating institutions collected whole blood in K2EDTA tubes following their own protocols. For TCRbeta analysis, collaborators shipped samples as frozen whole blood, isolated PBMCs, or DNA extracted from either of those sample types. The CDR3 runs 16 amino acids, cysteine and phenylalanine included. Here the CDR3 DNA is all that survives: 48 bases in frame from base 1. Trimming removed 3 bases from V and 2 bases from J; the gene matches leave 7 bases unexplained. According to the germline V gene, CDR1 reads SGHTA and CDR2 reads FQGNSA. Study-level results and caveats: The quantity of clinical and demographic metadata differed by source and by participant and was supplied without curation.

The immunoSEQ Assay, a bias-controlled multiplex PCR, was used to amplify TCRbeta CDR3 regions from genomic DNA. In the paper's pipeline: The number of nucleated cells in each sample was estimated from the amplification of reference gene primers within the assay. Sequence reads were collapsed and filtered to measure the absolute abundance of every unique TCRbeta CDR3 rearrangement. For each sample, productive Simpson clonality was calculated as the square root of Simpson's diversity index over productive rearrangements. TCRdb took over this immuneACCESS table, retaining in-frame rearrangements with V and J assigned. Such tables are incomplete; in checked studies, under half of the missing clones stem from an unresolved V gene, and the remainder is unexplained. The D gene and trimming were derived from the DNA, and the V and J assignments and clone size from that table. This sample lists a few hundred thousand clones; about 87% were detected once. The leading ten clones occupy 2.3% of the sample.

The sequence links TRBV7-2 to TRBJ2-1; TRBD2 fits 7 bases in the junction. Specimen: peripheral blood. This clonotype was obtained from a woman in her 50s with acute or convalescent COVID-19. The DNA sequence is given as TGTGCCAGCAGCTTTACGGCTAGCGGAACCTACAATGAGCAGTTCTTC. It specifies CASSFTASGTYNEQFF. Where the CDR3 stops, the reference TRBV7-2 and TRBJ2-1 genes take over; the full variable domain is GAGVSQSPSNKVTEKGKDVELRCDPISGHTALYWYRQSLGQGLEFLIYFQGNSAPDKSGLPSDRFSAERTGGSVSTLTIQRTQQEDSAVYLCASSFTASGTYNEQFFGPGTRLTVL.